What follows describes a single T cell receptor beta chain. Trimming took off 1 base at V and 3 bases at J, with 10 bases between the two ends. The CDR3 contains 14 residues. CDR1 and CDR2 (germline): LGHNA, YSLEER. A second PCR, run for about 7 to 11 cycles, used a sample-barcoded 5' primer plus a J-beta primer mix. TCRdb ran MiXCR on the 5' RACE reads and lists one entry per CDR3 protein. The table shows more than 450,000 distinct CDR3 sequences, with about 25% occurring only once. The sample belongs to a study of blood T cells in healthy people across ages. The same data also contributed to another study, on T cells of mothers and their children. As reported in that work: Six children and their three healthy Caucasian mothers were the donors. It was related mother-child pairs that showed slightly higher overlap than unrelated pairs, without reaching significance.

This rearrangement joins TRBV4-3 to TRBJ2-7; D could derive from TRBD1 or TRBD2 (5 bases each). This clonotype was obtained from a boy younger than 10 in good health. The material sequenced was blood. The CDR3 here is CASSQAGRDYEQYF. In DNA, the CDR3 is TGCGCCAGCAGCCAAGCGGGACGGGACTACGAGCAGTACTTC.